This T cell receptor beta chain was captured in a study of T cell repertoires in cytomegalovirus infection. This CDR3 has 13 amino acids. The V and J ends lost 8 bases and 6 bases respectively, with 14 bases between them. In germline, CDR1 is SEHNR, CDR2 FQNEAQ (reference sequence). General study points: Dominant in the ex vivo response were TCR beta clonotypes restricted by HLA-C and specific for CMV.

TCRdb analysed the reads with MiXCR anew, one entry per CDR3 protein. The sample has some 390,000 distinct CDR3 sequences; less than 20% are singletons. This clonotype was found many times. Its antigen is not known. This receptor was taken from a human donor in good health (CMV status not recorded). Some clones in this sample may be carry-over from other donors' samples. Source material: PBMCs. The genes are TRBV7-9 and TRBJ1-5; unclear D gene. This chain's CDR3 is CASGKELGQPQHF. Here the CDR3 DNA reads TGTGCCAGCGGCAAGGAGCTGGGTCAGCCCCAGCATTTT.